This entry describes one TCR beta chain. The limits of the CDR3 on the DNA are not certain, so only TCRdb's listed CDR3 is given. This record belongs to a study of blood T cell repertoires in COVID-19. Study-level background: Nucleic acid was either cDNA or gDNA, and it came from T cells, B-cell-depleted T cells, or PBMCs.

TCRdb's table, derived via immunoSEQ multiplex PCR, lists solely in-frame clones and lacks some. The table records around 30,000 clones, just over 85% of them present only once. The length of the CDR3 is 17 amino acids, counting both ends. The sequence was obtained from a woman older than 75 with active or convalescent COVID-19. The chain links TRBV21-1 to TRBJ1-3; TRBD1 is the table's D call, not checked against the DNA. TRBV21-1 corresponds to a pseudogene. The sample comprised peripheral blood. The CDR3 sequence is CASSKDGGVGSGNTIYF.